One sample yielded the 2 T cell receptor beta chains listed below, sequenced in a study of T-cell reconstitution after alpha-beta-depleted transplantation in children. Study-level points and caveats: A year post-transplant, T-cell counts and diversity derived mostly from newly produced T cells.

These receptors have no known antigen. Unique molecular identifiers were incorporated when the TCRbeta library was constructed. TCRdb reanalysed the PCR reads using MiXCR and keeps one entry per CDR3 protein. This sample has approximately 300,000 distinct CDR3 sequences, with roughly 8.2% found just once. Sequenced material: peripheral blood, taken 360 days after TCRalphabeta/CD19-depleted stem cell transplant. All receptors derive from a female patient aged 2-10 years who had a stem cell transplant for Fanconi anemia, so the T cells may come from the graft donor.

This clonotype was picked up many times. The rearrangement links TRBV5-6 to TRBJ2-5; D is uncertain. V was pared by 0 bases and J by 3 bases, with 9 bases between. The CDR3 is 14 amino acids. The germline V gene encodes CDR1 SGHDT and CDR2 YYEEEE. CDR3 DNA: TGTGCCAGCAGCTTGGTACTTACAGAAGAGACCCAGTACTTC. Its translation is CASSLVLTEETQYF.

This clonotype was picked up many times. This chain links TRBV3-1 with TRBJ2-1; the match to TRBD2 covers 8 bases. Losses at the gene ends were 3 bases for V and 1 base for J; bases not matched to a gene: 2. This CDR3 has 15 residues. The germline V gene has CDR1 LGHDT and CDR2 YNNKEL (reference sequence). CDR3 residues: CASSHGGVSYNEQFF. CDR3 nucleotides: TGTGCCAGCAGCCACGGGGGGGTGTCCTACAATGAGCAGTTCTTC.